This TCR beta chain was retrieved from a study of cytomegalovirus exposure and HLA in healthy donors. Both 60 Vbeta primers and 13 Jbeta primers went into the PCR. Libraries were prepared by immunoSEQ multiplex PCR; TCRdb keeps only in-frame clonotypes and omits some of them. The sample has over 70,000 clones; around four fifths are singletons. Study-level findings and limits: In a later analysis, DRB1 alleles had the most associated TCRs; HLA-C alleles the fewest. Later analysis identified a missense DCLRE1C variant that was linked to TCR beta V- and J-gene trimming. The authors considered a cluster of highly shared sequence variants likely to be a sequencing artifact.

As concerns this clone: The antigen is not known.

V was trimmed by 0 bases and J by 0 bases, leaving 9 bases between them. The CDR3 has 15 residues. Germline V gene lookup returns CDR1 GTSNPN and CDR2 SVGIG (reference sequence). The V call is TRBV30, the J call TRBJ1-3; D gene uncertain. Sequenced material: PBMCs. The receptor's source is a male donor in good health and CMV-seronegative. CDR3 DNA: TGTGCCTGGAGTGTGGTGGGCAGCTCTGGAAACACCATATATTTT. Protein: CAWSVVGSSGNTIYF.